This T cell receptor beta chain was sequenced during a study of regulatory T cells in long-lasting Graves disease. This clonotype was observed a few times. CDR3-region Arm-PCR and iRepertoire HTBI primers produced the TCR beta libraries. MiXCR, applied by TCRdb to the multiplex PCR reads, yields one record per CDR3 protein. The repertoire consists of roughly 610,000 distinct CDR3 sequences, with under 20% occurring once and the leading ten covering about 20%. Sample time point: newly diagnosed GD, antithyroid drugs for less than 3 months. The TCR library was made from RNA that had been extracted from PBMCs in TRIzol. The data also belong to a second study, concerning T cells in Graves' hyperthyroidism and ophthalmopathy.

The receptor was derived from a woman aged 30 to 39 with Graves disease. The sequenced sample was peripheral blood mononuclear cells (PBMCs), obtained at new diagnosis, from a patient treated with antithyroid drugs.

CDR3 protein: CASSSRGEGGNTIYF. The CDR3 DNA reads TGTGCCAGCAGCTCCCGGGGGGAAGGTGGAAACACCATATATTTT. V and J are TRBV7-9 and TRBJ1-3, with a possible D match to TRBD1 (5 bases). Trimming stripped 4 bases from V and 3 bases from J, with 13 bases between. The CDR3 totals 15 residues. CDR1 SEHNR and CDR2 FQNEAQ come from the germline V gene (reference sequence).